This T cell receptor (beta chain) was identified during a study of blood T cells in healthy people across ages. Overall study results and limits: With donor CMV status unknown, expanded clonotype changes were possibly confounded.

A note on this clonotype: Its antigen is as yet unknown.

Germline V gene sequence: CDR1 SQVTM, CDR2 ANQGSEA. J gave up 9 bases and V 3 bases, and 7 bases lay outside the gene matches. This CDR3 is 13 amino acids long. Primed by a sample-barcoded 5' primer and a J-beta primer mix, a second PCR proceeded for roughly 7 to 12 cycles. TCRdb fed the 5' RACE reads into MiXCR, producing one record per CDR3 protein. This sample has approximately 580,000 distinct CDR3 sequences; 20% to 30% occur once, and the top ten carry just over 8.5%. This sample was also put to use in a study of T cells of mothers and their children. That work contributes: Slightly higher overlap, not significant, was seen in related mother-child pairs than in unrelated pairs.

The origin of this receptor is a boy younger than 18 in good health. Sequencing used blood. This chain joins TRBV29-1 and TRBJ1-1, with 10 bases lining up with TRBD1. CDR3 amino acids: CSVERDRGPQAFF. CDR3 DNA sequence: TGCAGCGTTGAGCGGGACAGGGGACCTCAAGCTTTCTTT.